This T cell receptor (beta chain) was captured by sequencing in a study of kidney transplant recipient with SARS-CoV-2 infection. TCRdb reprocessed the reads with MiXCR, giving one entry per CDR3 protein. The data hold approximately 240,000 distinct CDR3 sequences, with about 30% observed a single time. This clonotype was detected many times. This CDR3 region has 15 residues. Germline V gives CDR1 MNHNY, CDR2 SVGAGI (reference sequence). V was clipped by 7 bases and J by 5 bases, with 20 bases between them. The chain has TRBV6-6 and TRBJ2-5, with D tentatively TRBD1 (6 bases). The sequence was collected from a male patient aged 30 to 39 who had COVID-19 and was a kidney transplant recipient. The graft donor may have contributed some T cells. Here the sequenced sample was a blood sample, taken at baseline and on day 111 from a kidney transplant recipient. CDR3 DNA: TGTGCCAGCATCCCTAATACAGGGTTGGGGGAGACCCAGTACTTC. This translates into CASIPNTGLGETQYF.